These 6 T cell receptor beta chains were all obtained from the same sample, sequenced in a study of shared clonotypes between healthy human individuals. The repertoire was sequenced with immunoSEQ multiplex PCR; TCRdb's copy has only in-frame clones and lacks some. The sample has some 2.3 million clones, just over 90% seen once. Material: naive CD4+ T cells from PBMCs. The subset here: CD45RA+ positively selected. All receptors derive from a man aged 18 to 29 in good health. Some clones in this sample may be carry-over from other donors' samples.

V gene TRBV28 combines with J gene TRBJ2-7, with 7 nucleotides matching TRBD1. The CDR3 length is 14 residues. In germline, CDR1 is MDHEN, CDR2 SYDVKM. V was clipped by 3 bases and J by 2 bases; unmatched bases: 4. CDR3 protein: CASSFTGVAYEQYF. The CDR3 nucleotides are TGTGCCAGCAGTTTTACAGGGGTGGCCTACGAGCAGTACTTC.

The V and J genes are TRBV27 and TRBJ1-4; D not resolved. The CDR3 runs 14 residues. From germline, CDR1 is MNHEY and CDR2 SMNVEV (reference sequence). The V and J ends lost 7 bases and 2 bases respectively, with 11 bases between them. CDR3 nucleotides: TGTGCCAGCACCCGGACGGAGACTAATGAAAAACTGTTTTTT. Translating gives CASTRTETNEKLFF.

The CDR3 here is CASSLGLAGNYEQYF. CDR3 sequence (DNA): TGTGCCAGCAGCTTAGGTCTAGCGGGAAACTACGAGCAGTACTTC. V gene TRBV7-3 combines with J gene TRBJ2-7; 9 nucleotides line up with TRBD2. This CDR3 contains 15 residues. Germline-derived CDR1 and CDR2 are SGHTA and FQGTGA. With V trimmed by 2 bases and J by 3 bases, 5 bases remained unmatched.

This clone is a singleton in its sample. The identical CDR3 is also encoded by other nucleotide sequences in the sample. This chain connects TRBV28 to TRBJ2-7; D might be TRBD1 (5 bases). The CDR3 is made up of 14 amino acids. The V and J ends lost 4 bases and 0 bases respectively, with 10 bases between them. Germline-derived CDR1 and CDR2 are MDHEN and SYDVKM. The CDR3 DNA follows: TGTGCCAGCAGTTCGACAGCTAGCTCCTACGAGCAGTACTTC. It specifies CASSSTASSYEQYF.

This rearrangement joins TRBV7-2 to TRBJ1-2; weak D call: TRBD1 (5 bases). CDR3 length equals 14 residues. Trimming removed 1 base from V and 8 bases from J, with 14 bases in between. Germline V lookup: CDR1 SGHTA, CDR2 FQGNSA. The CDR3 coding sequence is TGTGCCAGCAGCTTAGTGGGCAGGGCAGGAGGCTACACCTTC. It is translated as CASSLVGRAGGYTF.

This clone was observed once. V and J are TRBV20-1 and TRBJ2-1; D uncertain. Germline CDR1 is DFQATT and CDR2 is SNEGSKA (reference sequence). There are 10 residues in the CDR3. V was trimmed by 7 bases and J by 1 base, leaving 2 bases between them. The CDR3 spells CSVSYNEQFF. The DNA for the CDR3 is TGCAGTGTGTCCTACAATGAGCAGTTCTTC.